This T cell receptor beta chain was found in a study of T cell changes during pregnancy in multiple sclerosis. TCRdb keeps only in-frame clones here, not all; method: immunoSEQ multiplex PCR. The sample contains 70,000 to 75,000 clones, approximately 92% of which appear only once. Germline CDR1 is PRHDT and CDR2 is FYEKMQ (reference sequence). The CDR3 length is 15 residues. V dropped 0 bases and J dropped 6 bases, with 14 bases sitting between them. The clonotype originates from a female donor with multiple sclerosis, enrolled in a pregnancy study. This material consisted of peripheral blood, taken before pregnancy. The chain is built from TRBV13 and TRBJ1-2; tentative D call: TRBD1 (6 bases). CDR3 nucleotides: TGTGCCAGCAGCTTAGGCCGGACAGCGAGCAATGGCTACACCTTC. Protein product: CASSLGRTASNGYTF. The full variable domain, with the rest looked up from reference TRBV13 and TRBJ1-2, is AAGVIQSPRHLIKEKRETATLKCYPIPRHDTVYWYQQGPGQDPQFLISFYEKMQSDKGSIPDRFSAQQFSDYHSELNMSSLELGDSALYFCASSLGRTASNGYTFGSGTRLTVV.